This TCR beta chain was observed in a study of molecular identifiers for immune sequencing clone quantification. In this sample, this clonotype turned up many times. TCRdb processed the PCR reads anew with MiXCR; each CDR3 protein has one entry. The data show about half a million distinct CDR3 sequences, 20% to 25% seen once. Deletions cut 5 bases from V and 3 bases from J, with 11 bases between. CDR1 is LGHDT and CDR2 is YNNKEL in the germline V gene (reference sequence). This CDR3 contains 13 residues. Sequencing input: naive CD8+ T cells from blood, with Jurkat cell RNA spiked in. Subset denoted: FACS-sorted CD8+CD4-CCR7+CD45RA+ naive T cells. This clonotype was sampled from a human donor in good health. Some libraries in this study had Jurkat cell RNA spiked in. The V and J genes are TRBV3-1 and TRBJ2-7; perhaps TRBD1 as D (6 bases). This chain's CDR3 is CASSEGQFYEQYF. The DNA of the CDR3 is TGTGCCAGCAGCGAAGGACAGTTCTACGAGCAGTACTTC.